What follows is one TCR beta chain and its context. What it binds is unknown. One end of the junction does not line up with germline, which may come from a read error. The source of the sample is a study of shared clonotypes between healthy human individuals. Points from the study as a whole: Compared with clonotypes that all four donors shared, non-shared clonotypes had lower generation probabilities.

The table came from immunoSEQ multiplex PCR; TCRdb's copy has only in-frame clones and leaves some out. The profile shows approximately 1.5 million clones, approximately 98% of them singletons. The CDR3 has 13 residues. Germline V lookup: CDR1 SGHNT, CDR2 YYREEE (reference sequence). The source material was naive CD4+ T cells sorted from blood. Subset: CD45RA+ positively selected. The chain links TRBV5-4 to TRBJ1-2; D may be TRBD1 (6 bases). This clonotype was sampled from a man aged 25-45 years in good health. The CDR3 DNA reads TGTGCCAGCAGGTTGGGGACAAACTATGGCTACACCTTC. This sequence encodes CASRLGTNYGYTF.